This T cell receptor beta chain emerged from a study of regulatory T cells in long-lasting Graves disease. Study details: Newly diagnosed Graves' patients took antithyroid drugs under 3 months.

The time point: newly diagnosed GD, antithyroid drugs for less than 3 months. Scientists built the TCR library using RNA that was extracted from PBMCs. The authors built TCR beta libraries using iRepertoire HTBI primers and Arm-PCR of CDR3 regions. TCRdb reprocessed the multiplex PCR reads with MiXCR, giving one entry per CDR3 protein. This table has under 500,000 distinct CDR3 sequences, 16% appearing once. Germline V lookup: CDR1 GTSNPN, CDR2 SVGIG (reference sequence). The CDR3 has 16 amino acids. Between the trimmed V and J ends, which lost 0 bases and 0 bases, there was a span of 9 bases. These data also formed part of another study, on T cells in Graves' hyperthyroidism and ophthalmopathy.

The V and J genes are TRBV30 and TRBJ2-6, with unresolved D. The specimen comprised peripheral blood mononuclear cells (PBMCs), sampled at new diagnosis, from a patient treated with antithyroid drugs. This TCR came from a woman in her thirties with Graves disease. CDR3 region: CAWSVWRLSGANVLTF. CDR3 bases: TGTGCCTGGAGTGTGTGGAGACTCTCTGGGGCCAACGTCCTGACTTTC.